This entry describes one T cell receptor (beta chain). Its antigen is currently unknown. The CDR3 sequence is 15 residues long. With 5 bases removed from V and 1 base from J, the gap between germline ends came to 14 bases. CDR1 and CDR2 (germline): SGHTA, FQGNSA. This entry comes from a study of Ad26.COV2.S vaccination and SARS-CoV-2 variants. Turning to the study itself: The donor was enrolled in the Ad26.COV2.S arm of the COV1001 trial.

Study-wide results and limits: Substantial breadth was reported for post-vaccination spike-specific CD8+ and CD4+ T cells.

Assay used: immunoSEQ multiplex PCR; TCRdb lists only in-frame clones, some missing. The sample shows a few hundred thousand clones, about 80% of them seen only once. Treatment meaning: over 15 received Ad26.COV2.S at low or high dose, single or two shots; roughly 5 received placebo; per-sample allocation not given. Day 63 after the first vaccine or placebo injection was the time point for sampling. The sample consisted of peripheral blood, taken in a trial of Ad26.COV2.S vaccine versus placebo. The receptor was isolated from a person between 18 and 60 years old who received the Ad26.COV2.S COVID-19 vaccine or a placebo. The rearrangement links TRBV7-2 to TRBJ1-1; possibly TRBD1 for D (5 bases). This CDR3 reads CASSKLGGTNTEAFF. In DNA, the CDR3 is TGTGCCAGCAGCAAGCTGGGAGGGACGAACACTGAAGCTTTCTTT. The complete variable domain, with remaining parts taken from reference TRBV7-2 and TRBJ1-1, reads GAGVSQSPSNKVTEKGKDVELRCDPISGHTALYWYRQSLGQGLEFLIYFQGNSAPDKSGLPSDRFSAERTGGSVSTLTIQRTQQEDSAVYLCASSKLGGTNTEAFFGQGTRLTVV.